This TCR beta chain was captured by sequencing in a study of shared clonotypes between healthy human individuals. The overall study: CD4 naive cells filled three plates per donor, CD4 memory three, CD8 naive two and CD8 memory one. Study results and limitations: It was the non-shared clonotypes that had lower generation probabilities than clonotypes shared by all four donors.

This clone was counted once. What it binds is unknown. Profiled with immunoSEQ multiplex PCR; TCRdb holds only in-frame clones, not every one. The sample consists of 1,500,000 or so clones, 97% to 99% of them appearing once. The V gene's germline CDR1 is SGHNT and CDR2 YENEEA. The CDR3 spans 16 residues. V lost 1 base, J lost 7 bases, and 9 bases stayed unmatched. V and J are TRBV11-3 and TRBJ2-1; 8 bases align to TRBD2. Sequencing input: naive CD4+ T cells sorted from blood. Subset denoted: CD45RA+ positively selected. This TCR derives from a young man in good health. CDR3 residues: CASSLGTAGGPNEQFF. The DNA of the CDR3 is TGTGCCAGCAGCTTAGGGACGGCGGGAGGACCTAATGAGCAGTTCTTC.